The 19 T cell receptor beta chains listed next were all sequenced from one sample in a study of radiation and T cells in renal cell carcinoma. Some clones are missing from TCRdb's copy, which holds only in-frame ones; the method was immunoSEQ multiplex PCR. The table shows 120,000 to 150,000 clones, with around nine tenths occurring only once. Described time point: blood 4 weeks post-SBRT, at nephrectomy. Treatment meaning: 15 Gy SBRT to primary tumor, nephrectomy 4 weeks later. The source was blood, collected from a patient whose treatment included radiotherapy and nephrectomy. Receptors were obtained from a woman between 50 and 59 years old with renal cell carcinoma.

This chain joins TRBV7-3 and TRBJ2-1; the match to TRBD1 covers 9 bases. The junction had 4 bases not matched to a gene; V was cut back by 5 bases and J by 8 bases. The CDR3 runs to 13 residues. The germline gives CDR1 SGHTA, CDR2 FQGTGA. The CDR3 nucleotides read TGTGCCAGCAGCCCGGACAGGGGCGATGAGCAGTTCTTC. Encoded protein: CASSPDRGDEQFF.

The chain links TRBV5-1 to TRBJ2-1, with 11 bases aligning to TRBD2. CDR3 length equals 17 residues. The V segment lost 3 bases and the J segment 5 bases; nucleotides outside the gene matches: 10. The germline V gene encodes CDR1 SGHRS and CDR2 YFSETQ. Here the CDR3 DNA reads TGCGCCAGCAGCTCGACCCTAGCGGGAGGCCCCAACAATGAGCAGTTCTTC. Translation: CASSSTLAGGPNNEQFF.

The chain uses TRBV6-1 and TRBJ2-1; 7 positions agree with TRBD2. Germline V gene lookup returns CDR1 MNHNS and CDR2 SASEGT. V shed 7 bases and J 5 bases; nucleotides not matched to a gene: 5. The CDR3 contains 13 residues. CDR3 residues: CASTSGLNNEQFF. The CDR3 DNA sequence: TGTGCCAGCACTAGCGGACTAAACAATGAGCAGTTCTTC.

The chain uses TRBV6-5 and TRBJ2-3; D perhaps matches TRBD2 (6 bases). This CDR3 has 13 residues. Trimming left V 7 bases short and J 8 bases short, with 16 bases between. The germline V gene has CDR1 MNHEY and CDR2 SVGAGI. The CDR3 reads CASTNAEAGTQYF. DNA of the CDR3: TGTGCCAGCACCAACGCCGAAGCGGGTACGCAGTATTTT.

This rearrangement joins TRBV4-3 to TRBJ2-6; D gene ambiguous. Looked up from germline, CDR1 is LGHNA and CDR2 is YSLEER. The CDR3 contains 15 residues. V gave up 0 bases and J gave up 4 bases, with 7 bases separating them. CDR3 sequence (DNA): TGCGCCAGCAGCCAAGATCATCTAGGGGCCAACGTCCTGACTTTC. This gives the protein CASSQDHLGANVLTF.

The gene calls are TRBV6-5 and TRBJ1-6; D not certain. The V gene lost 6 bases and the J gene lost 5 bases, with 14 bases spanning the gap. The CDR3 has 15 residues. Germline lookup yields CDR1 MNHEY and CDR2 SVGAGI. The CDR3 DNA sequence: TGTGCCAGCAGCCTCACGGTTCCTAATAATTCACCCCTCCACTTT. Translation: CASSLTVPNNSPLHF.

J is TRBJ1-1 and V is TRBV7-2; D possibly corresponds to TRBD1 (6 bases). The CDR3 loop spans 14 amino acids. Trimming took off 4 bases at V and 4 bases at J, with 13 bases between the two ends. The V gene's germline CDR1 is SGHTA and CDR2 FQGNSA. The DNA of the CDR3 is TGTGCCAGCAGCTCAAACAGGGCTGGCACTGAAGCTTTCTTT. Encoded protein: CASSSNRAGTEAFF.

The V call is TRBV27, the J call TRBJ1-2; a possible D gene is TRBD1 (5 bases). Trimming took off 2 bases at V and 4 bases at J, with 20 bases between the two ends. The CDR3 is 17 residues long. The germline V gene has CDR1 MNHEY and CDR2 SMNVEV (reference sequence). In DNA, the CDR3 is TGTGCCAGCAGTTTAATGCCCTTGGACACAAGTTTCTATGGCTACACCTTC. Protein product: CASSLMPLDTSFYGYTF.

CDR3 bases: TGTGCCAGCAGCGTAGCTCAAGCGGGAGACGGGGAGCTGTTTTTT. It codes for CASSVAQAGDGELFF. V usage is TRBV9 and J usage is TRBJ2-2, with 8 bases identical to TRBD2. After removal of 0 bases from V and 7 bases from J, the junction contained 5 bases not matched to a gene. Germline assignment: CDR1 SGDLS and CDR2 YYNGEE. The CDR3 is 15 amino acids.

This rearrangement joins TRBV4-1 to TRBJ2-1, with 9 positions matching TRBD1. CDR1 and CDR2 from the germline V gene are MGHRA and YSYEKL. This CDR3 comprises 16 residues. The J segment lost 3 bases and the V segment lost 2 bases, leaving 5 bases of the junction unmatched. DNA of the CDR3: TGCGCCAGCAGCCAACCCACAGGGGGCGTCTACAATGAGCAGTTCTTC. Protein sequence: CASSQPTGGVYNEQFF.

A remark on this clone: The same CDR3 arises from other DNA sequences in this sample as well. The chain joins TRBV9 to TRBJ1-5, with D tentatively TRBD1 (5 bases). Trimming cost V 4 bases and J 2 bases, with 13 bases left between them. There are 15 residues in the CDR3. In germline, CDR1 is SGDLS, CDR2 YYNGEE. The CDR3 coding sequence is TGTGCCAGCAGCCCTACCATGGGGGGCAATCAGCCCCAGCATTTT. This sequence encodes CASSPTMGGNQPQHF.

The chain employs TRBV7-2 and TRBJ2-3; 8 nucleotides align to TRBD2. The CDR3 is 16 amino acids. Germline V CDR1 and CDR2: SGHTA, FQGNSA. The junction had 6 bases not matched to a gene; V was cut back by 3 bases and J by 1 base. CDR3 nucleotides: TGTGCCAGCAGCTTGCTGACAGCGGGGGGCACAGATACGCAGTATTTT. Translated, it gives CASSLLTAGGTDTQYF.

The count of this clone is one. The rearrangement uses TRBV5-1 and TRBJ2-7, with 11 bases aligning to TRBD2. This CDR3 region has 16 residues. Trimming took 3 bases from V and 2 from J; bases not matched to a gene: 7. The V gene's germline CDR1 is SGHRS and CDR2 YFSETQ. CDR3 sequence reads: CASSSTNSGGAYEQYF. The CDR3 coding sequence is TGCGCCAGCAGCTCCACGAATAGCGGGGGGGCCTACGAGCAGTACTTC.

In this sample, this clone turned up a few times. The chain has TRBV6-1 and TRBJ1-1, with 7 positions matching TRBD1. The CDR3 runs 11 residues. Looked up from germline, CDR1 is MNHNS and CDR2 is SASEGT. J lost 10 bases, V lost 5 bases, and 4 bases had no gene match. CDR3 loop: CASSLRDRAFF. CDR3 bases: TGTGCCAGCAGTCTCCGGGACAGAGCTTTCTTT.

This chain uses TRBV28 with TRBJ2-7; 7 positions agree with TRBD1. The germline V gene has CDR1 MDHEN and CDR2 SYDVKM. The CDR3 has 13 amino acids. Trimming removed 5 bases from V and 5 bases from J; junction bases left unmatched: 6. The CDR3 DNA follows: TGTGCCAGCAGTCGACAGGGATTCGACGAGCAGTACTTC. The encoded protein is CASSRQGFDEQYF.

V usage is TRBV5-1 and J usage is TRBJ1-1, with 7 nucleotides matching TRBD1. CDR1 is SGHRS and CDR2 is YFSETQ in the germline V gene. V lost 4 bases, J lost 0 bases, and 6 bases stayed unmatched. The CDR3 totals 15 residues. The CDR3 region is CASSKSGTVNTEAFF. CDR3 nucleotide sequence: TGCGCCAGCAGCAAATCCGGGACAGTGAACACTGAAGCTTTCTTT.

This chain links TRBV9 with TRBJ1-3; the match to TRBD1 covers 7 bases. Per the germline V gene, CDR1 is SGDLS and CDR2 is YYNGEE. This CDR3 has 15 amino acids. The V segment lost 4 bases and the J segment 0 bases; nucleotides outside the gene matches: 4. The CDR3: CASSTGTASGNTIYF. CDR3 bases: TGTGCCAGCAGCACCGGGACAGCCTCTGGAAACACCATATATTTT.

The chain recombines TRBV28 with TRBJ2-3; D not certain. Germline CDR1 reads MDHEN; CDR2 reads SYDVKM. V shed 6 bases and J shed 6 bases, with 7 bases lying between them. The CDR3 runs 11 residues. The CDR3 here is CASRGPDTQYF. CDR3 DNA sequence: TGTGCCAGCAGAGGGCCGGATACGCAGTATTTT. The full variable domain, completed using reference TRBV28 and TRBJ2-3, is DVKVTQSSRYLVKRTGEKVFLECVQDMDHENMFWYRQDPGLGLRLIYFSYDVKMKEKGDIPEGYSVSREKKERFSLILESASTNQTSMYLCASRGPDTQYFGPGTRLTVL.

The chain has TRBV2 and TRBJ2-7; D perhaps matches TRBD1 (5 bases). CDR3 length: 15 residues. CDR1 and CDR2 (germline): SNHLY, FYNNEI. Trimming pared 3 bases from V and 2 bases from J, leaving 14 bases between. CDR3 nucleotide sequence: TGTGCCAGCAGTGATGGCAAGGGGCCAACCTACGAGCAGTACTTC. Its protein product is CASSDGKGPTYEQYF.